Presented here are 10 T cell receptor beta chains from one specimen sequenced in a study of cytomegalovirus exposure and HLA in healthy donors. Amplification used 60 Vbeta primers and 13 Jbeta primers. Measured with immunoSEQ multiplex PCR; TCRdb has only the in-frame clones, and not every one. Of over 100,000 clones in the sample, over 65% were seen once. The sequencing input was PBMCs. Source of these receptors: a female donor in good health and CMV-seronegative.

This clone was seen more than once but under ten times. The rearrangement links TRBV27 to TRBJ2-1; 8 bases fit TRBD2. Germline V CDR1 and CDR2: MNHEY, SMNVEV (reference sequence). The ends lost 3 bases at V and 4 bases at J; junction bases unmatched: 5. The CDR3 is 15 amino acids. CDR3 bases: TGTGCCAGCAGTTTCCCGGCTAGCGGGTACAATGAGCAGTTCTTC. Protein sequence: CASSFPASGYNEQFF.

This clone came up a few times. The chain joins TRBV5-1 to TRBJ1-6; unclear D gene. CDR3 length equals 13 residues. Germline V gene sequence: CDR1 SGHRS, CDR2 YFSETQ. V shed 4 bases and J shed 2 bases, with 4 bases lying between them. CDR3 nucleotide sequence: TGCGCCAGCAGCGGAGCCTATAATTCACCCCTCCACTTT. It encodes CASSGAYNSPLHF.

The chain joins TRBV19 to TRBJ2-7, with a tentative D call TRBD1 (5 bases). The ends were cut back, 3 bases at V and 2 bases at J, with 11 bases in the middle. Germline V lookup: CDR1 LNHDA, CDR2 SQIVND (reference sequence). The CDR3 runs 14 residues. The CDR3, as DNA: TGTGCCAGTAGTATCCCGGGCAGGGCCTACGAGCAGTACTTC. The encoded protein is CASSIPGRAYEQYF.

This clone appeared a single time. The gene calls are TRBV13 and TRBJ1-2, with TRBD1 identical over 8 bases. CDR3 length: 12 residues. J gave up 7 bases and V 5 bases, and 3 bases lay outside the gene matches. Germline assignment: CDR1 PRHDT and CDR2 FYEKMQ (reference sequence). CDR3 residues: CASSLGQGGYTF. CDR3 nucleotides: TGTGCCAGCAGCCTCGGACAGGGTGGCTACACCTTC.

This clone was picked up one time. This chain links TRBV30 with TRBJ1-1; the match to TRBD1 covers 11 bases. The germline V gene has CDR1 GTSNPN and CDR2 SVGIG (reference sequence). V lost 6 bases, J lost 0 bases, and 3 bases stayed unmatched. This CDR3 spans 14 amino acids. The CDR3 coding sequence is TGTGCCTGCCGGGACAGGGGGATGAACACTGAAGCTTTCTTT. Protein: CACRDRGMNTEAFF.

The rearrangement uses TRBV19 and TRBJ2-5, with a tentative D call TRBD2 (7 bases). Trimming left V 4 bases short and J 0 bases short, with 15 bases between. The CDR3 loop spans 16 amino acids. Germline CDR1 reads LNHDA; CDR2 reads SQIVND (reference sequence). The CDR3 loop is CASSTQGGGYQETQYF. DNA of the CDR3: TGTGCCAGTAGTACGCAGGGAGGGGGATACCAAGAGACCCAGTACTTC.

This rearrangement joins TRBV5-6 to TRBJ1-2, with TRBD1 as a possible D gene (6 bases). The CDR3 sequence is 15 residues long. V was clipped by 7 bases and J by 2 bases, with 18 bases between them. CDR1 and CDR2 (germline): SGHDT, YYEEEE. In DNA, the CDR3 is TGTGCCAGCGGATTGAGTCCGGACAGCAACTATGGCTACACCTTC. This translates into CASGLSPDSNYGYTF. Complete variable domain (other parts from reference TRBV5-6 and TRBJ1-2): DAGVTQSPTHLIKTRGQQVTLRCSPKSGHDTVSWYQQALGQGPQFIFQYYEEEERQRGNFPDRFSGHQFPNYSSELNVNALLLGDSALYLCASGLSPDSNYGYTFGSGTRLTVV.

V is TRBV4-3 and J is TRBJ2-7, with 8 bases that match TRBD1. The CDR3 consists of 15 residues. Germline assignment: CDR1 LGHNA and CDR2 YSLEER. V dropped 2 bases and J dropped 4; count of bases not matched to a gene: 7. The CDR3 coding sequence is TGCGCCAGCAGCCAATCCGGGACAGGCGGTTACGAGCAGTACTTC. Its protein is CASSQSGTGGYEQYF.

The chain recombines TRBV25-1 with TRBJ2-2, with D maybe TRBD2 (5 bases). In germline, CDR1 is MGHDK, CDR2 SYGVNS. This CDR3 is 14 amino acids long. Trimming cost V 4 bases and J 7 bases, with 13 bases left between them. CDR3 in amino acids: CASSGSEDFGELFF. Written as DNA, the CDR3 is TGTGCCAGCAGTGGATCGGAGGACTTCGGGGAGCTGTTTTTT.

V gene TRBV19 combines with J gene TRBJ1-1; D perhaps matches TRBD1 (6 bases). Between the trimmed V and J ends, which lost 7 bases and 4 bases, there was a span of 16 bases. The CDR3 totals 14 residues. CDR1 is LNHDA and CDR2 is SQIVND in the germline V gene (reference sequence). The CDR3, as DNA: TGTGCCAGTACTACTATTAGGGGGTTCACTGAAGCTTTCTTT. This translates into CASTTIRGFTEAFF.